The 20 T cell receptor beta chains given below trace back to one sample, sequenced in a study of T cell responses to AZD1222 COVID-19 vaccine. Profiled with immunoSEQ multiplex PCR; TCRdb holds only in-frame clones, not every one. Among approximately 200,000 clones, just over 90% were seen once, and the ten largest hold 3% to 3.5%. Source: peripheral blood, taken 28 days after the second AZD1222 dose. Receptors originate from an adult who received the AZD1222 COVID-19 vaccine.

The chain joins TRBV4-1 to TRBJ2-5, with 9 bases matching TRBD1. The V gene end was trimmed by 3 bases and the J gene end by 0 bases; junction bases not matched to a gene: 5. The CDR3 spans 16 residues. Germline CDR1 is MGHRA and CDR2 is YSYEKL. For the CDR3, the DNA is TGCGCCAGCAGCCAGGGACAGGGTACCAACCAAGAGACCCAGTACTTC. Protein sequence: CASSQGQGTNQETQYF.

In DNA form, the CDR3 reads TGTGCCAGCAGCTCTACTAGCGGGACGAACACCGGGGAGCTGTTTTTT. Protein: CASSSTSGTNTGELFF. The chain carries TRBV7-3 and TRBJ2-2; 10 nucleotides align to TRBD2. Germline V gives CDR1 SGHTA, CDR2 FQGTGA. The CDR3 length is 16 residues. V lost 4 bases and J lost 0; bases outside the gene matches: 2.

With regard to this clone: This specimen includes other DNA sequences encoding the same CDR3. The chain links TRBV6-5 to TRBJ2-3; 8 bases align to TRBD2. Germline V gives CDR1 MNHEY, CDR2 SVGAGI. V was pared by 7 bases and J by 4 bases, with 4 bases of the junction left unmatched. The CDR3 consists of 13 residues. The DNA for the CDR3 is TGTGCCAGCACCCTGACTAGCGCAGATACGCAGTATTTT. Protein sequence: CASTLTSADTQYF.

This chain links TRBV15 with TRBJ2-1, with 7 bases fitting TRBD1. Germline V CDR1 and CDR2: LNHNV, YYDKDF (reference sequence). The CDR3 loop spans 16 amino acids. The ends lost 4 bases at V and 0 bases at J; junction bases unmatched: 6. This CDR3 is CATSNEQGSSYNEQFF. CDR3 coding DNA: TGTGCCACCAGCAATGAACAGGGGAGCTCCTACAATGAGCAGTTCTTC.

V usage is TRBV19 and J usage is TRBJ1-1, with D hard to call. The V end was cut by 7 bases, the J end by 1 base, with 16 bases between. Germline lookup yields CDR1 LNHDA and CDR2 SQIVND (reference sequence). This CDR3 contains 15 residues. CDR3 bases: TGTGCCAGTACCCCTCAGGTCAACTCGAACACTGAAGCTTTCTTT. This gives the protein CASTPQVNSNTEAFF.

The chain joins TRBV30 to TRBJ2-2; possibly TRBD2 for D (5 bases). CDR3 length: 13 amino acids. V lost 3 bases to trimming and J lost 1 base, with 6 bases between them. Germline CDR1 and CDR2: GTSNPN and SVGIG (reference sequence). CDR3 nucleotides: TGTGCCTGGAGACGGGAGAACACCGGGGAGCTGTTTTTT. It codes for CAWRRENTGELFF.

The chain carries TRBV28 and TRBJ1-2; no firm D call. CDR1 is MDHEN and CDR2 is SYDVKM in the germline V gene. Trimming left V 6 bases short and J 3 bases short, with 8 bases between. The CDR3 runs 12 residues. Here the CDR3 DNA reads TGTGCCAGCAGGGCGACGGACTATGGCTACACCTTC. Protein: CASRATDYGYTF.

The genes are TRBV24-1 and TRBJ2-1; possible D gene TRBD2, 5 bases. The germline V and J ends were trimmed by 3 bases and 3 bases, with 11 bases remaining between them. Germline V gives CDR1 KGHDR, CDR2 SFDVKD. This CDR3 spans 15 amino acids. CDR3 protein: CATSDGRTFYNEQFF. The CDR3 bases are TGTGCCACCAGTGATGGACGGACTTTCTACAATGAGCAGTTCTTC.

CDR3: CASSLGVTGANVLTF. CDR3 sequence (DNA): TGTGCCAGCAGTTTGGGGGTAACTGGGGCCAACGTCCTGACTTTC. This rearrangement joins TRBV28 to TRBJ2-6, with D possibly called TRBD1 or TRBD2 (5 bases each). The V gene lost 3 bases and the J gene lost 2 bases, with 8 bases spanning the gap. CDR1 MDHEN and CDR2 SYDVKM come from the germline V gene. The CDR3 totals 15 residues.

The rearrangement uses TRBV24-1 and TRBJ1-5; D is unresolved. Trimming pared 4 bases from V and 0 bases from J, leaving 6 bases between. Germline loops: CDR1 KGHDR, CDR2 SFDVKD. The CDR3 length is 14 residues. CDR3 sequence: CATSDPTSNQPQHF. In DNA, the CDR3 is TGTGCCACCAGTGACCCCACTAGCAATCAGCCCCAGCATTTT.

The rearrangement uses TRBV5-8 and TRBJ1-4; 10 nucleotides match TRBD1. The V gene end was trimmed by 4 bases and the J gene end by 4 bases; junction bases not matched to a gene: 4. This CDR3 region has 15 residues. In germline, CDR1 is SGHTS, CDR2 YDEGEE. For the CDR3, the DNA is TGTGCCAGCAGCCCGGACAGGGGGGTTAATGAAAAACTGTTTTTT. The encoded protein is CASSPDRGVNEKLFF.

The chain links TRBV11-3 to TRBJ1-1; D call uncertain. V dropped 2 bases and J dropped 0 bases, with 10 bases sitting between them. The CDR3 is 15 amino acids. The germline gives CDR1 SGHNT, CDR2 YENEEA. The CDR3 DNA is TGTGCCAGCAGCTTATTCCCTTCGCTGAACACTGAAGCTTTCTTT. This translates into CASSLFPSLNTEAFF.

This clone appeared a single time. V usage is TRBV30 and J usage is TRBJ1-4; the match to TRBD1 covers 9 bases. The CDR3 is 13 amino acids. V trimming: 5 bases; J trimming: 8 bases; junction bases outside the gene matches: 6. Germline V gives CDR1 GTSNPN, CDR2 SVGIG (reference sequence). In DNA form, the CDR3 reads TGTGCCTGGGGGAGACAGGGGGTGGAAAAACTGTTTTTT. Protein sequence: CAWGRQGVEKLFF.

The chain is built from TRBV20-1 and TRBJ2-3; 9 nucleotides line up with TRBD2. V was pared by 3 bases and J by 6 bases, with 13 bases of the junction left unmatched. CDR3 length: 16 residues. Germline CDR1 reads DFQATT; CDR2 reads SNEGSKA (reference sequence). As DNA, the CDR3 is TGCAGTGCTAGTTTGGGCGGGAGGGCCGCTTCGGATACGCAGTATTTT. Residues: CSASLGGRAASDTQYF.

This clone was seen a single time. The V gene is TRBV7-6, the J gene TRBJ2-1, with 12 bases identical to TRBD2. CDR1 and CDR2 (germline): SGHVS, FNYEAQ. The CDR3 extends over 17 amino acids. J lost 3 bases, V lost 1 base, and 4 bases had no gene match. In nucleotides, the CDR3 is TGTGCCAGCAGCTTAGAACTAGCGGGAGGACACTACAATGAGCAGTTCTTC. It specifies CASSLELAGGHYNEQFF.

This chain uses TRBV19 with TRBJ2-1; 11 bases are shared with TRBD2. The CDR3 spans 15 residues. Per germline, CDR1 LNHDA and CDR2 SQIVND (reference sequence). Germline trimming cut 9 bases from V and 4 bases from J; bases unmatched to any gene: 8. The CDR3 DNA is TGTGCCAGAATCACTAGCGGGAGTAGATACAATGAGCAGTTCTTC. It yields the protein CARITSGSRYNEQFF. The full variable domain, in which reference TRBV19 and TRBJ2-1 provide the parts outside the CDR3, is DGGITQSPKYLFRKEGQNVTLSCEQNLNHDAMYWYRQDPGQGLRLIYYSQIVNDFQKGDIAEGYSVSREKKESFPLTVTSAQKNPTAFYLCARITSGSRYNEQFFGPGTRLTVL.

V is TRBV28 and J is TRBJ1-2, with D possibly matching TRBD1 (6 bases). The length of the CDR3 is 14 residues. Germline V gene sequence: CDR1 MDHEN, CDR2 SYDVKM. With 5 bases removed from V and 8 bases from J, the gap between germline ends came to 18 bases. CDR3: CASSEGQSPWGYTF. CDR3 DNA: TGTGCCAGCAGTGAAGGACAGAGCCCGTGGGGCTACACCTTC.

This chain joins TRBV24-1 and TRBJ1-2; D remains unclear. The CDR3 spans 13 residues. V shed 5 bases and J shed 1 base, with 7 bases lying between them. CDR1 is KGHDR, CDR2 SFDVKD, per germline. The chain's CDR3 is CATSGVNNYGYTF. Here the CDR3 DNA reads TGTGCCACCAGTGGGGTCAATAACTATGGCTACACCTTC.

This clone was seen more than once but under ten times. The rearrangement uses TRBV28 and TRBJ2-7; TRBD1 matches at 10 bases. Germline V CDR1 and CDR2: MDHEN, SYDVKM. This CDR3 region has 15 residues. V trimming: 5 bases; J trimming: 2 bases; junction bases outside the gene matches: 6. Here the CDR3 DNA reads TGTGCCAGCAGTCCCGCGGGACAGGGGACCTACGAGCAGTACTTC. Its protein product is CASSPAGQGTYEQYF. Based on the CDR3 plus reference TRBV28 and TRBJ2-7, the full variable domain is DVKVTQSSRYLVKRTGEKVFLECVQDMDHENMFWYRQDPGLGLRLIYFSYDVKMKEKGDIPEGYSVSREKKERFSLILESASTNQTSMYLCASSPAGQGTYEQYFGPGTRLTVT.

This chain joins TRBV29-1 and TRBJ2-7; tentative D call: TRBD2 (6 bases). V was clipped by 5 bases and J by 6 bases, with 20 bases between them. Germline V gene sequence: CDR1 SQVTM, CDR2 ANQGSEA. The CDR3 contains 14 residues. As DNA, the CDR3 is TGCAGCGTTTCCATCCCGGGAGCCACAGGCGAGCAGTACTTC. Protein product: CSVSIPGATGEQYF.